Shown below are 30 T cell receptor beta chains from a single sample sequenced in a study of vaccination and CD4 T cells after COVID-19. This sample's treatment: approximately nine-day PBMC culture with coronavirus spike peptide pools or control peptides (ViraFEST assay). The Oncomine TCR Beta short-read assay generated sequence data from the DNA of cultured CD4+ T cells. TCRdb re-analysed the PCR reads in MiXCR, keeping a single row per CDR3 protein. The sample lists about 7,600 distinct CDR3 sequences, roughly a fifth occurring once. No antigen is known for these receptors. Sequencing was performed on CD4+ T cells from blood, cultured in vitro, taken after SARS-CoV-2 vaccination. The receptors derive from a human donor who had recovered from COVID-19.

J is TRBJ1-2 and V is TRBV27; 7 bases are a match to TRBD1. Germline-derived CDR1 and CDR2 are MNHEY and SMNVEV (reference sequence). The CDR3 has 15 residues. Trimming took 5 bases from V and 4 from J; bases not matched to a gene: 10. The CDR3 region has the DNA TGTGCCAGCAGTCCACGACAGGGTACCATCTATGGCTACACCTTC. Protein: CASSPRQGTIYGYTF.

About this clonotype: Compared with germline, one end of the junction differs, possibly owing to a read error. The chain employs TRBV10-3 and TRBJ1-5; D is ambiguous. The length of the CDR3 is 14 residues. CDR1 is ENHRY, CDR2 SYGVKD, per germline. CDR3: CAISDNMGNRPQHF. In DNA, the CDR3 is TGTGCCATCAGTGACAACATGGGCAATCGGCCCCAGCATTTT.

This clonotype was found a few times. The genes are TRBV6-5 and TRBJ2-1, with D perhaps assigned TRBD1 or TRBD2 (5 bases each). The CDR3 has 15 residues. V lost 0 bases, J lost 6 bases, and 12 bases lay in between. Germline CDR1 and CDR2: MNHEY and SVGAGI. The CDR3 spells CASSYSVEGINEQFF. The CDR3 DNA reads as TGTGCCAGCAGTTACTCGGTAGAGGGGATCAATGAGCAGTTCTTC.

On this clonotype itself: The junction and the germline gene differ at one end; a read error may be behind it. The J gene is TRBJ2-5, the V gene TRBV11-3; weak D call: TRBD2 (5 bases). There are 13 residues in the CDR3. Germline lookup yields CDR1 SGHNT and CDR2 YENEEA. CDR3 DNA: TGTGCCAGCAGCAGGTCCCACGGGGAGACCCTGTACTTC. Protein: CASSRSHGETLYF.

The gene calls are TRBV10-3 and TRBJ2-7, with unresolved D. The CDR3 runs to 12 residues. Trimming left V 0 bases short and J 4 bases short, with 4 bases between. CDR1 is ENHRY, CDR2 SYGVKD, per germline. The CDR3 spells CAISESAYEQYF. As DNA, the CDR3 is TGTGCCATCAGTGAGTCAGCGTACGAGCAGTACTTC.

This clonotype is deemed medium-sized (0.01 to 0.1%). The V and J genes are TRBV7-3 and TRBJ2-1; the match to TRBD2 covers 7 bases. Germline V lookup: CDR1 SGHTA, CDR2 FQGTGA. The CDR3 consists of 15 residues. Trimming cost V 0 bases and J 3 bases; bases outside gene matches: 2. The CDR3 DNA sequence: TGTGCCAGCAGCTTAACGGGGGGGGGCTACAATGAGCAGTTCTTC. Protein product: CASSLTGGGYNEQFF.

The chain is built from TRBV2 and TRBJ1-2; D is ambiguous. V was pared by 7 bases and J by 4 bases, with 10 bases between. In germline, CDR1 is SNHLY, CDR2 FYNNEI. The CDR3 is made up of 12 amino acids. The CDR3 reads CASTTDGYGYTF. The CDR3 DNA sequence: TGTGCCAGCACTACGGACGGCTATGGCTACACCTTC.

This clonotype is classed as medium-sized. The V and J genes are TRBV20-1 and TRBJ2-5; D is possibly TRBD1 (6 bases). CDR1 and CDR2 from the germline V gene are DFQATT and SNEGSKA (reference sequence). This CDR3 spans 17 amino acids. The ends were cut back, 0 bases at V and 1 base at J, with 18 bases in the middle. The CDR3 nucleotides read TGCAGTGCTAGAGATCAGTTCCGAACGACAGGCCAAGAGACCCAGTACTTC. Protein sequence: CSARDQFRTTGQETQYF.

This clonotype occurred many times. This chain's CDR3 is CASSYRSGAGGYGYTF. In DNA, the CDR3 is TGTGCCAGCAGTTACAGGTCTGGCGCAGGGGGTTATGGCTACACCTTC. The V gene is TRBV6-5, the J gene TRBJ1-2; the match to TRBD1 covers 7 bases. The V segment lost 2 bases and the J segment 5 bases; nucleotides outside the gene matches: 11. Germline CDR1 and CDR2: MNHEY and SVGAGI. CDR3 size: 16 residues.

This clonotype was counted only a few times. This chain joins TRBV19 and TRBJ2-7; 8 bases are a match to TRBD2. From germline, CDR1 is LNHDA and CDR2 SQIVND (reference sequence). The CDR3 has 12 residues. J lost 4 bases, V lost 10 bases, and 6 bases had no gene match. The CDR3, as DNA: TGTGCCACCCGAGCGGGGGTGTACGAGCAGTACTTC. Translation: CATRAGVYEQYF.

The chain is built from TRBV28 and TRBJ1-1, with no clear D. V was pared by 4 bases and J by 4 bases, with 13 bases between. This CDR3 has 14 amino acids. CDR1 is MDHEN, CDR2 SYDVKM, per germline. The CDR3 spells CASSSVGLSTEAFF. As DNA, the CDR3 is TGTGCCAGCAGTTCGGTGGGCTTAAGCACTGAAGCTTTCTTT. Together with reference TRBV28 and TRBJ1-1, the CDR3 gives the full variable domain: DVKVTQSSRYLVKRTGEKVFLECVQDMDHENMFWYRQDPGLGLRLIYFSYDVKMKEKGDIPEGYSVSREKKERFSLILESASTNQTSMYLCASSSVGLSTEAFFGQGTRLTVV.

This clonotype is large. In DNA, the CDR3 is TGCAGTGCTCCGTCAACAGGGAGGCACTATGGCTACACCTTC. It translates to CSAPSTGRHYGYTF. The gene calls are TRBV20-1 and TRBJ1-2; D may be TRBD1 (6 bases). The germline CDR1 and CDR2 sequences are DFQATT and SNEGSKA (reference sequence). The V end lost 5 bases, the J end lost 3 bases, and 16 bases lay between the germline ends. CDR3 size: 14 residues.

This clonotype qualifies as medium-sized. The rearrangement uses TRBV6-1 and TRBJ2-1; D not resolved. The V end lost 2 bases, the J end lost 3 bases, and 8 bases lay between the germline ends. CDR3 length: 14 residues. Germline V CDR1 and CDR2: MNHNS, SASEGT. The chain's CDR3 is CASSETDDYNEQFF. CDR3 bases: TGTGCCAGCAGTGAAACCGACGACTACAATGAGCAGTTCTTC.

This clonotype has a handful of counts. The chain has TRBV28 and TRBJ1-2; D gene uncertain. Germline V lookup: CDR1 MDHEN, CDR2 SYDVKM. The CDR3 totals 12 residues. The V and J ends lost 3 bases and 8 bases respectively, with 10 bases between them. CDR3 DNA: TGTGCCAGCAGTTTGCGAGTCGGCGGCTACACCTTC. Encoded protein: CASSLRVGGYTF.

The chain recombines TRBV7-8 with TRBJ2-4; TRBD1 might be the D (6 bases). From germline, CDR1 is SGHVS and CDR2 FQNEAQ. The germline V and J ends were trimmed by 5 bases and 4 bases, with 12 bases remaining between them. The CDR3 is 14 residues long. Written as DNA, the CDR3 is TGTGCCAGCAGCCCTAGCAGGGGTAAAAACATTCAGTACTTC. It is translated as CASSPSRGKNIQYF. The whole variable domain, filled in from reference TRBV7-8 and TRBJ2-4, reads GAGVSQSPRYKVAKRGQDVALRCDPISGHVSLFWYQQALGQGPEFLTYFQNEAQLDKSGLPSDRFFAERPEGSVSTLKIQRTQQEDSAVYLCASSPSRGKNIQYFGAGTRLSVL.

This clonotype has at least ten counts. The chain combines TRBV6-1 with TRBJ2-5; a possible D gene is TRBD2 (5 bases). CDR1 and CDR2 from the germline V gene are MNHNS and SASEGT. The CDR3 runs 12 residues. The V gene lost 6 bases and the J gene lost 5 bases, with 10 bases spanning the gap. The CDR3 DNA reads TGTGCCAGCAGCAGAGGGCGGGAGACCCAGTACTTC. Its protein product is CASSRGRETQYF.

The sample holds a few counts of this clonotype. The chain combines TRBV28 with TRBJ2-5; 8 nucleotides match TRBD1. The CDR3 covers 16 residues. J lost 2 bases, V lost 5 bases, and 10 bases had no gene match. Germline V gives CDR1 MDHEN, CDR2 SYDVKM. This CDR3 reads CASSPRDRRKQETQYF. In nucleotides, the CDR3 is TGTGCCAGCAGTCCCCGGGACAGGAGAAAACAAGAGACCCAGTACTTC.

This clonotype was counted between two and nine times. The gene calls are TRBV27 and TRBJ2-5; 10 positions match TRBD2. The ends lost 3 bases at V and 5 bases at J; junction bases unmatched: 18. The CDR3 is 19 amino acids. Looked up from germline, CDR1 is MNHEY and CDR2 is SMNVEV (reference sequence). The CDR3 sequence: CASSLNRVGASGRGETQYF. The CDR3 bases are TGTGCCAGCAGTTTGAATCGGGTCGGGGCTAGCGGGAGAGGTGAGACCCAGTACTTC.

This clonotype was detected only a few times. The V and J genes are TRBV27 and TRBJ2-3, with D tentatively TRBD2 (6 bases). Trimming cost V 5 bases and J 4 bases, with 16 bases left between them. The CDR3 is made up of 15 amino acids. Germline CDR1 reads MNHEY; CDR2 reads SMNVEV (reference sequence). The CDR3: CASSLRTTPPDTQYF. The CDR3 nucleotides are TGTGCCAGCAGTCTTCGGACTACCCCCCCAGATACGCAGTATTTT.

The sample holds one count of this clonotype. This rearrangement joins TRBV19 to TRBJ2-2; 11 bases align to TRBD2. The CDR3 length is 14 residues. J gave up 6 bases and V 9 bases, and 6 bases lay outside the gene matches. CDR1 is LNHDA and CDR2 is SQIVND in the germline V gene (reference sequence). CDR3 residues: CASRGLAVAGELFF. The CDR3 nucleotides are TGTGCCAGCCGGGGACTAGCGGTTGCCGGGGAGCTGTTTTTT.

Ten or more counts support this clonotype. V is TRBV28 and J is TRBJ2-7; D is perhaps TRBD2 (6 bases). V dropped 3 bases and J dropped 2 bases, with 20 bases sitting between them. Germline values: CDR1 MDHEN, CDR2 SYDVKM. The CDR3 consists of 17 residues. CDR3 DNA: TGTGCCAGCAGTTTGGACGACATTGGGGACTTAACCTACGAGCAGTACTTC. It is translated as CASSLDDIGDLTYEQYF. Based on the CDR3 plus reference TRBV28 and TRBJ2-7, the full variable domain is DVKVTQSSRYLVKRTGEKVFLECVQDMDHENMFWYRQDPGLGLRLIYFSYDVKMKEKGDIPEGYSVSREKKERFSLILESASTNQTSMYLCASSLDDIGDLTYEQYFGPGTRLTVT.

This clonotype was detected a few times. V usage is TRBV7-2 and J usage is TRBJ2-6; D might be TRBD1 (5 bases). Germline V gene data show CDR1 as SGHTA and CDR2 as FQGNSA. The CDR3 has 16 residues. The germline V and J ends were trimmed by 5 bases and 0 bases, with 11 bases remaining between them. The CDR3, as DNA: TGTGCCAGCAGCCGTGACAGCAACTCTGGGGCCAACGTCCTGACTTTC. This translates into CASSRDSNSGANVLTF.

This chain links TRBV11-2 with TRBJ2-5; 14 bases fit TRBD2. Germline loops: CDR1 SGHAT, CDR2 FQNNGV. The CDR3 runs to 17 residues. Germline trimming cut 4 bases from V and 7 bases from J; bases unmatched to any gene: 11. Here the CDR3 DNA reads TGTGCCAGCAGCTCCTTAAGGACTAGCGGGAGGTTGGCGACCCAGTACTTC. Protein product: CASSSLRTSGRLATQYF.

This chain connects TRBV10-3 to TRBJ2-3; D tentatively fits TRBD1 or TRBD2 (5 bases each). The germline V gene encodes CDR1 ENHRY and CDR2 SYGVKD. This CDR3 has 15 residues. V was shortened by 6 bases and J by 2 bases, with 15 bases between the two germline ends. The CDR3 sequence is CAIRTVGTHTDTQYF. The CDR3 nucleotides read TGTGCCATCAGGACAGTAGGGACCCACACAGATACGCAGTATTTT.

Relative to its sample, this clonotype is medium-sized (0.01 to 0.1%). The chain combines TRBV19 with TRBJ2-1; 11 nucleotides line up with TRBD2. The germline CDR1 and CDR2 sequences are LNHDA and SQIVND (reference sequence). The J segment lost 5 bases and the V segment lost 2 bases, leaving 5 bases of the junction unmatched. This CDR3 region has 16 residues. Here the CDR3 DNA reads TGTGCCAGTAGTATACGACTAGCGGGACTAGACAATGAGCAGTTCTTC. Its translation: CASSIRLAGLDNEQFF.

Sample share makes this clonotype large. The rearrangement links TRBV28 to TRBJ2-7; unclear D gene. The V end was cut by 6 bases, the J end by 9 bases, with 21 bases between. This CDR3 has 14 residues. Germline lookup yields CDR1 MDHEN and CDR2 SYDVKM. The CDR3 DNA is TGTGCCAGCAGGAAACAGTTATCCTACGAGCCGCAGTACTTC. Protein: CASRKQLSYEPQYF.

The chain couples TRBV4-2 to TRBJ2-3, with 9 bases fitting TRBD2. With V trimmed by 0 bases and J by 4 bases, 2 bases remained unmatched. Germline V gene sequence: CDR1 LGHNA, CDR2 YNFKEQ. CDR3 length equals 15 residues. The CDR3: CASSQERGGPDTQYF. Here the CDR3 DNA reads TGTGCCAGCAGCCAAGAGCGGGGGGGCCCAGATACGCAGTATTTT.

This clonotype rates as medium-sized. The V and J genes are TRBV7-9 and TRBJ2-7, with unresolved D. The CDR3 sequence is 15 residues long. Trimming cost V 5 bases and J 5 bases, with 19 bases left between them. The germline CDR1 and CDR2 sequences are SEHNR and FQNEAQ (reference sequence). In nucleotides, the CDR3 is TGTGCCAGCAGCGCCTACCTTCCCTCGTGGAACGAGCAGTACTTC. Amino acids: CASSAYLPSWNEQYF.

The J gene is TRBJ2-1, the V gene TRBV24-1; D may be TRBD2 (7 bases). The CDR3 covers 14 residues. CDR1 is KGHDR, CDR2 SFDVKD, per germline. The germline V and J ends were trimmed by 9 bases and 4 bases, with 15 bases remaining between them. CDR3 nucleotides: TGTGCCACCGCTATAGGGGGAGGGTACAATGAGCAGTTCTTC. Amino acids: CATAIGGGYNEQFF.

The chain recombines TRBV11-3 with TRBJ2-3; the match to TRBD2 covers 9 bases. The CDR3 has 16 amino acids. Per the germline V gene, CDR1 is SGHNT and CDR2 is YENEEA. After removal of 5 bases from V and 0 bases from J, the junction contained 6 bases not matched to a gene. The CDR3 coding sequence is TGTGCCAGCAGCCCTGGACTAGCGAGGAGCACAGATACGCAGTATTTT. This sequence encodes CASSPGLARSTDTQYF.